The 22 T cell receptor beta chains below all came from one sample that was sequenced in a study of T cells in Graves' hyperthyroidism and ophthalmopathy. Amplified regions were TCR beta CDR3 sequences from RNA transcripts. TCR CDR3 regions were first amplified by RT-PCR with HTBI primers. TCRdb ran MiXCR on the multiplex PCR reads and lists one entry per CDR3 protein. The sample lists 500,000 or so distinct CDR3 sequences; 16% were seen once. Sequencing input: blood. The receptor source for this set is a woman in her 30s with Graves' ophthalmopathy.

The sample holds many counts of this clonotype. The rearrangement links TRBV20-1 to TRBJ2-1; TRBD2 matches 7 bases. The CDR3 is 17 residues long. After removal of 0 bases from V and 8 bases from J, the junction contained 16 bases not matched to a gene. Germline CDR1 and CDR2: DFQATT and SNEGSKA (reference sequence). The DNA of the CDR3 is TGCAGTGCTAGAGATGGGGGGGGTGGCGGAGCCAACGATGAGCAGTTCTTC. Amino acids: CSARDGGGGGANDEQFF.

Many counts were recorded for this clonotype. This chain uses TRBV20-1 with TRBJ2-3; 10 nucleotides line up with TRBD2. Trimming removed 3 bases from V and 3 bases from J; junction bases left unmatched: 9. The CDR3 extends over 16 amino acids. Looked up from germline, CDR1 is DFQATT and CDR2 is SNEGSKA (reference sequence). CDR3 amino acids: CSASSFISGRTDTQYF. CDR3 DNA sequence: TGCAGTGCTAGTAGCTTTATTAGCGGGAGGACAGATACGCAGTATTTT.

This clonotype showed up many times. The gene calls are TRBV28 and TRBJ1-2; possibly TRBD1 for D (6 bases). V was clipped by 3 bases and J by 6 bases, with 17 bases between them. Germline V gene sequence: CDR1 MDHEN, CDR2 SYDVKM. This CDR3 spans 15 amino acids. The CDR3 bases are TGTGCCAGCAGTTTCTGGACAGCGTTTGGGAATGGCTACACCTTC. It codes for CASSFWTAFGNGYTF.

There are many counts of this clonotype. DNA of the CDR3: TGTGCCAGCAGAACCGCCCGGGACAGGGGGCAAGAGACCCAGTACTTC. Amino acid sequence: CASRTARDRGQETQYF. The V call is TRBV7-2, the J call TRBJ2-5; 11 bases agree with TRBD1. This CDR3 is built from 16 residues. CDR1 and CDR2 from the germline V gene are SGHTA and FQGNSA. Trimming cost V 6 bases and J 2 bases; bases outside gene matches: 8.

In DNA, the CDR3 is TGTGCCAGCAGTGGGGTAGAACAGGGTAATCGTGAAAAACTGTTTTTT. This translates into CASSGVEQGNREKLFF. This chain joins TRBV2 and TRBJ1-4; tentative D call: TRBD1 (6 bases). This CDR3 is built from 16 residues. Looked up from germline, CDR1 is SNHLY and CDR2 is FYNNEI. V lost 4 bases and J 7 bases, leaving 19 bases between the germline ends.

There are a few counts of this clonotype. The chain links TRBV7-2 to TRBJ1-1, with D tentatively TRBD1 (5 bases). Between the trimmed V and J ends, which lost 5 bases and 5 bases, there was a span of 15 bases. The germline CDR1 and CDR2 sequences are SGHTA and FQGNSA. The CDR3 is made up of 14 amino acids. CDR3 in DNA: TGTGCCAGCAGCATTGACCTGGGGGGGACTGAAGCTTTCTTT. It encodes CASSIDLGGTEAFF.

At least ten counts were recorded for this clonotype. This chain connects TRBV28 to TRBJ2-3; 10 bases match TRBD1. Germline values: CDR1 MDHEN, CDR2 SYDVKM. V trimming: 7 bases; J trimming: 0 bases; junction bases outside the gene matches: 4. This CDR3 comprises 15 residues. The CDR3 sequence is CASIGDRGSTDTQYF. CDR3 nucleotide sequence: TGTGCCAGCATCGGGGACAGGGGAAGCACAGATACGCAGTATTTT.

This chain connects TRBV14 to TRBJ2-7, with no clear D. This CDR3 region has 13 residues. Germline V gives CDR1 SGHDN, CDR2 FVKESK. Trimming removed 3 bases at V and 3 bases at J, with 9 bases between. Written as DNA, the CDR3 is TGTGCCAGCAGCCATCATCAAGGCTACGAGCAGTACTTC. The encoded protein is CASSHHQGYEQYF. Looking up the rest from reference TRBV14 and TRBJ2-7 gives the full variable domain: EAGVTQFPSHSVIEKGQTVTLRCDPISGHDNLYWYRRVMGKEIKFLLHFVKESKQDESGMPNNRFLAERTGGTYSTLKVQPAELEDSGVYFCASSHHQGYEQYFGPGTRLTVT.

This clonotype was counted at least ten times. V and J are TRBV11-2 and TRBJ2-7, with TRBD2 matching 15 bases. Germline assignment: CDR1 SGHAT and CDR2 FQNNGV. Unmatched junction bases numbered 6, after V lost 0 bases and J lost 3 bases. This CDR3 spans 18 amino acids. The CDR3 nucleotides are TGTGCCAGCAGCTTAGACAGGACTAGCGGGAGGGTGGGCTACGAGCAGTACTTC. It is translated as CASSLDRTSGRVGYEQYF.

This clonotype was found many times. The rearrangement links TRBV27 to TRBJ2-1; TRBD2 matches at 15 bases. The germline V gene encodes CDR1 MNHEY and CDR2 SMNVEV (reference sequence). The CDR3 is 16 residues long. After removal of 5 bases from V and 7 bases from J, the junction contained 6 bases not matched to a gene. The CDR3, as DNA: TGTGCCAGCAGTCCGGGACTAGCGGGAGGTGGGAATGAGCAGTTCTTC. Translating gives CASSPGLAGGGNEQFF.

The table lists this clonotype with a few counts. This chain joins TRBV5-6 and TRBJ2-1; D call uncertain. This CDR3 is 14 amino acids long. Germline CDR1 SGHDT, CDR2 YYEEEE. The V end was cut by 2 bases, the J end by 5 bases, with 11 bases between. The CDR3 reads CASSFQLVNNEQFF. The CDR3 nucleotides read TGTGCCAGCAGCTTTCAACTCGTAAACAATGAGCAGTTCTTC.

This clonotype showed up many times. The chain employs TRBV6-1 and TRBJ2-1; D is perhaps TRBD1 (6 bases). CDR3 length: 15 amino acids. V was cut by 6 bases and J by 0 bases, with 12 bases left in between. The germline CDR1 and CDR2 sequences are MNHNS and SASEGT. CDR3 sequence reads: CASRRTGTSYNEQFF. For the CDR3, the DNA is TGTGCCAGCAGAAGAACAGGGACCTCCTACAATGAGCAGTTCTTC.

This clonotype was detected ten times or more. For the CDR3, the DNA is TGTGCCAGCAGTTATGCGGGAGGATCAAACAATGAGCAGTTCTTC. This encodes CASSYAGGSNNEQFF. The chain uses TRBV27 and TRBJ2-1; 8 bases agree with TRBD2. The CDR3 has 15 residues. Germline-derived CDR1 and CDR2 are MNHEY and SMNVEV (reference sequence). The trim removed 4 bases at V and 5 bases at J, leaving 7 bases unmatched.

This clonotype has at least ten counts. The CDR3 sequence is CASSLFGEAPKNTEAFF. The CDR3 DNA sequence: TGTGCCAGCAGCTTGTTTGGAGAGGCACCGAAAAACACTGAAGCTTTCTTT. This chain links TRBV5-5 with TRBJ1-1; D ambiguous. Germline CDR1 SGHKS, CDR2 YYEKEE (reference sequence). V lost 1 base to trimming and J lost 2 bases, with 18 bases between them. This CDR3 is 17 amino acids long.

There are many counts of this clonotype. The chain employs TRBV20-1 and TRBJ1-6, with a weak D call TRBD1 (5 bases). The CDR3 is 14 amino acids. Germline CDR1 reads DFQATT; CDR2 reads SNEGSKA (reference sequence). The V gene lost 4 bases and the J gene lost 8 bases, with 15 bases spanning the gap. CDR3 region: CSANTGRLDSPLHF. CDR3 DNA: TGCAGTGCTAACACGGGACGCCTTGATTCACCCCTCCACTTT.

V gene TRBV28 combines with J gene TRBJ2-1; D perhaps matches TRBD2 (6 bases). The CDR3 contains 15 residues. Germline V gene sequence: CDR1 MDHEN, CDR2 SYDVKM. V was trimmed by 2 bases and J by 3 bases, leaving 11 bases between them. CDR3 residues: CASSLTGTGYNEQFF. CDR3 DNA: TGTGCCAGCAGTTTAACCGGGACTGGCTACAATGAGCAGTTCTTC.

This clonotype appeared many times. CDR3 sequence reads: CSARDWTYTEAFF. CDR3 coding DNA: TGCAGTGCTAGAGATTGGACGTACACTGAAGCTTTCTTT. The genes are TRBV20-1 and TRBJ1-1; D gene ambiguous. V lost 0 bases and J 3 bases, leaving 8 bases between the germline ends. The germline CDR1 and CDR2 sequences are DFQATT and SNEGSKA (reference sequence). The CDR3 sequence is 13 residues long.

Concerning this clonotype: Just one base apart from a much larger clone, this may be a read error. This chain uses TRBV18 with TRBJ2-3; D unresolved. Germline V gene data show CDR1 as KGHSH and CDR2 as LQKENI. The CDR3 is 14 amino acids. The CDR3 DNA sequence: TGTGCCAGCAGTGTTAGCCGAAGCACAGATATGCAGTATTTT. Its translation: CASSVSRSTDMQYF.

CDR3 sequence (DNA): TGTGCCAGCAACCCGGGACGGGGCACCGGGGAGCTGTTTTTT. As protein: CASNPGRGTGELFF. The chain uses TRBV28 and TRBJ2-2; the D call may be TRBD1 or TRBD2 (5 bases each). Looked up from germline, CDR1 is MDHEN and CDR2 is SYDVKM. V lost 7 bases and J 4 bases, leaving 13 bases between the germline ends. The CDR3 is 14 residues long.

CDR3 DNA sequence: TGCGCCAGCAGCTTTGATAGGACCGCCTACGAGCAGTACTTC. Translation gives CASSFDRTAYEQYF. The chain has TRBV5-1 and TRBJ2-7; D remains unclear. V lost 2 bases and J 2 bases, leaving 11 bases between the germline ends. Looked up from germline, CDR1 is SGHRS and CDR2 is YFSETQ. This CDR3 is built from 14 residues.

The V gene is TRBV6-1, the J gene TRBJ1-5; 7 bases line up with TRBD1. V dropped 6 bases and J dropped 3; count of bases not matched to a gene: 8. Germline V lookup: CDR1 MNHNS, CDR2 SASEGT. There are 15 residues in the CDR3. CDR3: CASRPGTATNQPQHF. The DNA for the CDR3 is TGTGCCAGCAGACCCGGGACAGCGACCAATCAGCCCCAGCATTTT.

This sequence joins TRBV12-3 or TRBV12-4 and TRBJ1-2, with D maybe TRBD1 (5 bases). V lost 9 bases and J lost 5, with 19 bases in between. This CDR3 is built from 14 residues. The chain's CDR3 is CASSKGVIEYGYTF. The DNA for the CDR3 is TGTGCCAGTAGTAAAGGGGTGATCGAGTATGGCTACACCTTC.